This entry lists 21 T cell receptor beta chains sequenced from one sample in a study of spatial heterogeneity in lung cancer (dated by TCRdb to about 2019). These receptors' targets are unknown. Explained via the paper, the time point label denotes: sample taken at primary tumor resection. Libraries were prepared through 5' RACE. Instrument used: NextSeq 500. TCRdb ran its own pipeline on the public reads, namely fastp trimming at Q25 and MiXCR clone calling, and kept in-frame beta chains. Each entry is one CDR3 protein sequence, shown with its most common DNA and genes. This sample comprises over 10,000 distinct CDR3 sequences, 3% to 4% of them detected only once. Of the sample, about 17% is held by the ten largest clones. The investigation overall reported the following: A correlation was observed between the number of expanded intratumoral alpha and beta TCRs and the tumor nonsynonymous mutation count.

Sequenced here: lung tumor tissue, sampled at surgery. These TCRs come from a male donor with early-stage non-small cell lung cancer.

This clonotype has ten or more counts. The rearrangement uses TRBV6-5 and TRBJ1-1; tentatively, D is TRBD1 (5 bases). Trimming pared 5 bases from V and 2 bases from J, leaving 15 bases between. There are 15 residues in the CDR3. The germline V gene has CDR1 MNHEY and CDR2 SVGAGI. The CDR3 here is CASSRWGRSNTEAFF. Written as DNA, the CDR3 is TGTGCCAGCAGTCGATGGGGACGGAGTAACACTGAAGCTTTCTTT.

This clonotype ranks as medium-sized. This rearrangement joins TRBV4-3 to TRBJ1-1, with 7 bases identical to TRBD1. This CDR3 has 14 amino acids. Losses at the gene ends were 3 bases for V and 1 base for J; bases not matched to a gene: 2. The V gene's germline CDR1 is LGHNA and CDR2 YSLEER. This CDR3 reads CASSHDRANTEAFF. CDR3 coding DNA: TGCGCCAGCAGCCACGACAGGGCGAACACTGAAGCTTTCTTT.

On this clonotype: In this CDR3 the conserved last residue, phenylalanine or tryptophan, is missing, so a read error is likely. The DNA is omitted, as the CDR3 cannot be located on it reliably, and the CDR3 follows TCRdb's listing. The V and J genes are TRBV24-1 and TRBJ1-2. The CDR3 is 14 residues long, counting both termini. The germline CDR1 and CDR2 sequences are KGHDR and SFDVKD. This CDR3 reads CATSEAGANYGDTS.

This clonotype is labeled medium-sized. The chain links TRBV5-1 to TRBJ1-3; D remains unclear. Germline CDR1 reads SGHRS; CDR2 reads YFSETQ. V lost 1 base, J lost 0 bases, and 11 bases lay in between. This CDR3 has 16 residues. DNA of the CDR3: TGCGCCAGCAGCTTGTCGACTTACGGCTCTGGAAACACCATATATTTT. This codes for CASSLSTYGSGNTIYF. Full variable domain (rest looked up from reference TRBV5-1 and TRBJ1-3): KAGVTQTPRYLIKTRGQQVTLSCSPISGHRSVSWYQQTPGQGLQFLFEYFSETQRNKGNFPGRFSGRQFSNSRSEMNVSTLELGDSALYLCASSLSTYGSGNTIYFGEGSWLTVV.

This chain uses TRBV4-1 with TRBJ2-3, with D unclear. CDR3 length equals 13 residues. V was shortened by 1 base and J by 15 bases, with 17 bases between the two germline ends. CDR1 and CDR2 (germline): MGHRA, YSYEKL. CDR3: CASSQGPVGPPYF. Here the CDR3 DNA reads TGCGCCAGCAGCCAAGGCCCGGTTGGCCCTCCCTATTTT.

This clonotype was counted at least ten times. For the CDR3, the DNA is TGCAGTGCTAGAGAAGGGCAGGGTGTCGAGACCCAGTACTTC. Protein product: CSAREGQGVETQYF. This chain uses TRBV20-1 with TRBJ2-5; D might be TRBD1 (5 bases). Trimming removed 0 bases at V and 5 bases at J, with 13 bases between. This CDR3 comprises 14 residues. CDR1 is DFQATT, CDR2 SNEGSKA, per germline (reference sequence).

This clonotype was counted many times. V gene TRBV14 combines with J gene TRBJ1-2, with no clear D. CDR3 length: 15 amino acids. Trimming pared 0 bases from V and 8 bases from J, leaving 16 bases between. Per the germline V gene, CDR1 is SGHDN and CDR2 is FVKESK. The CDR3 reads CASSQDLAGSGGYTF. DNA for the CDR3: TGTGCCAGCAGCCAAGATCTTGCCGGGAGCGGCGGCTACACCTTC.

Many counts were recorded for this clonotype. V gene TRBV27 combines with J gene TRBJ2-3; possibly TRBD1 for D (6 bases). The CDR3 sequence is 13 residues long. Germline values: CDR1 MNHEY, CDR2 SMNVEV (reference sequence). V lost 3 bases and J 4 bases, leaving 8 bases between the germline ends. CDR3 sequence (DNA): TGTGCCAGCAGTTTCAGGGGATCAGATACGCAGTATTTT. Translated, it gives CASSFRGSDTQYF.

This clonotype has ten or more counts. The V call is TRBV30, the J call TRBJ1-5, with 10 bases identical to TRBD1. Trimming at V came to 7 bases and at J to 6 bases, leaving 12 bases not matched to a gene. The CDR3 has 15 amino acids. In germline, CDR1 is GTSNPN, CDR2 SVGIG (reference sequence). CDR3 nucleotides: TGTGCCTATACCACGGGACAGGGGACGAGTCAGCCCCAGCATTTT. Translated, it gives CAYTTGQGTSQPQHF.

This clonotype was seen repeatedly, ten times or more. The CDR3 DNA follows: TGCAGTGCTAGAGATCTGAGCAATGAGCAGTTCTTC. Amino acids: CSARDLSNEQFF. The chain couples TRBV20-1 to TRBJ2-1; unclear D gene. V was pared by 0 bases and J by 6 bases, with 6 bases between. The CDR3 contains 12 residues. Per germline, CDR1 DFQATT and CDR2 SNEGSKA (reference sequence).

This clonotype was recorded at least ten times. The chain combines TRBV4-3 with TRBJ1-2; a possible D gene is TRBD1 (5 bases). Trimming cost V 5 bases and J 7 bases, with 20 bases left between them. This CDR3 is built from 15 residues. Germline V CDR1 and CDR2: LGHNA, YSLEER. The DNA for the CDR3 is TGCGCCAGCAGCTACGGACAAGAAGTCTCTTCTGGCTACACCTTC. The encoded protein is CASSYGQEVSSGYTF.

This clonotype was recorded many times. The gene calls are TRBV7-2 and TRBJ2-7; unclear D gene. The CDR3 consists of 13 residues. Germline assignment: CDR1 SGHTA and CDR2 FQGNSA. Trimming cost V 1 base and J 7 bases, with 11 bases left between them. The CDR3 coding sequence is TGTGCCAGCAGCTTAGGAAGAACGTCGGAGCAGTACTTC. Residues: CASSLGRTSEQYF.

This clonotype was observed at least ten times. This chain links TRBV21-1 with TRBJ2-3. TRBV21-1 is recorded as a pseudogene. This CDR3 contains 15 residues. CDR3 loop: CASSKSILSTDTQYF. CDR3 nucleotide sequence: TGTGCCAGCAGCAAAAGTATCCTAAGCACGGATACGCAGTATTTT.

This clonotype was counted a few times. The chain combines TRBV7-9 with TRBJ1-4; D remains ambiguous. V was clipped by 8 bases and J by 7 bases, with 17 bases between them. This CDR3 comprises 14 residues. The germline CDR1 and CDR2 sequences are SEHNR and FQNEAQ (reference sequence). CDR3 DNA: TGTGCCAGCCTAGGGAGTGGTTATGGTGAAAAACTGTTTTTT. Translation: CASLGSGYGEKLFF.

This clonotype is judged large. The CDR3 DNA is TGTGCCAGCAGGCGCCGGGACAGTCTGCCGACTAGCACAGATACGCAGTATTTT. It yields the protein CASRRRDSLPTSTDTQYF. The V gene is TRBV2, the J gene TRBJ2-3, with TRBD1 identical over 7 bases. This CDR3 comprises 18 residues. Germline V gives CDR1 SNHLY, CDR2 FYNNEI. Losses at the gene ends were 6 bases for V and 0 bases for J; bases not matched to a gene: 15.

This clonotype showed up many times. V gene TRBV7-3 combines with J gene TRBJ2-3; TRBD1 matches at 7 bases. V shed 5 bases and J 1 base; nucleotides not matched to a gene: 15. The germline V gene has CDR1 SGHTA and CDR2 FQGTGA. CDR3 length: 18 residues. For the CDR3, the DNA is TGTGCCAGCAGCCCCTCGGGACAGCTTAGGGCGGGCACAGATACGCAGTATTTT. Its translation: CASSPSGQLRAGTDTQYF.

In its sample, this clonotype was seen many times. V usage is TRBV28 and J usage is TRBJ1-2, with a tentative D call TRBD1 (5 bases). The V end lost 6 bases, the J end lost 6 bases, and 20 bases lay between the germline ends. Germline V gene lookup returns CDR1 MDHEN and CDR2 SYDVKM. The CDR3 loop spans 15 amino acids. The CDR3 DNA reads TGTGCCAGCAGCCCCTGGGGTGAGGGGCAAGATGGCTACACCTTC. This gives the protein CASSPWGEGQDGYTF.

Ten or more counts support this clonotype. The J gene is TRBJ1-3, the V gene TRBV6-6; D unresolved. CDR3 length: 12 residues. V lost 6 bases to trimming and J lost 2 bases, with 5 bases between them. CDR1 MNHNY and CDR2 SVGAGI come from the germline V gene (reference sequence). DNA of the CDR3: TGTGCCAGCAGCACACCTGGAAACACCATATATTTT. Protein sequence: CASSTPGNTIYF.

The sample holds many counts of this clonotype. The rearrangement uses TRBV15 and TRBJ2-5; D is possibly TRBD1 (6 bases). V was trimmed by 0 bases and J by 9 bases, leaving 17 bases between them. CDR3 length equals 15 residues. Per the germline V gene, CDR1 is LNHNV and CDR2 is YYDKDF (reference sequence). The CDR3, as DNA: TGTGCCACCAGCAGAGATCCGCAACAGGGTGAAGCCCAGTACTTC. This sequence encodes CATSRDPQQGEAQYF.

In its sample, this clonotype was seen many times. This chain uses TRBV12-3 or TRBV12-4 with TRBJ1-5; 8 positions match TRBD1. The V gene end was trimmed by 6 bases and the J gene end by 3 bases; junction bases not matched to a gene: 4. The CDR3 contains 14 residues. The CDR3 DNA follows: TGTGCCAGCAGCCCGACAGGGGCCAATCAGCCCCAGCATTTT. Protein sequence: CASSPTGANQPQHF.

This clonotype was picked up a small number of times. V gene TRBV20-1 combines with J gene TRBJ1-1; D gene unclear. Germline loops: CDR1 DFQATT, CDR2 SNEGSKA (reference sequence). Trimming left V 5 bases short and J 1 base short, with 5 bases between. The CDR3 extends over 11 amino acids. DNA for the CDR3: TGCAGTGCTCCCTCGAACACTGAAGCTTTCTTT. Translated, it gives CSAPSNTEAFF.